This T cell receptor beta chain appears in the sequencing data of a study of cytomegalovirus exposure and HLA in healthy donors. PCR primers comprised 60 Vbeta and 13 Jbeta primers. Clones were sequenced by immunoSEQ multiplex PCR, and TCRdb holds only the in-frame ones, with some missing. The repertoire consists of under 200,000 clones, with approximately 88% occurring once and the leading ten covering about 0.24%. The CDR3 has 15 residues. Trimming pared 2 bases from V and 1 base from J, leaving 8 bases between. The germline V gene encodes CDR1 MNHEY and CDR2 SVGAGI. This sequence originates from a boy aged 10-17 years in good health and CMV-seronegative. Sequencing was done on a sample of PBMCs. This chain connects TRBV6-5 to TRBJ1-4; D call uncertain. The CDR3 sequence: CASSYVSGTNEKLFF. DNA for the CDR3: TGTGCCAGCAGTTACGTAAGCGGAACTAATGAAAAACTGTTTTTT.